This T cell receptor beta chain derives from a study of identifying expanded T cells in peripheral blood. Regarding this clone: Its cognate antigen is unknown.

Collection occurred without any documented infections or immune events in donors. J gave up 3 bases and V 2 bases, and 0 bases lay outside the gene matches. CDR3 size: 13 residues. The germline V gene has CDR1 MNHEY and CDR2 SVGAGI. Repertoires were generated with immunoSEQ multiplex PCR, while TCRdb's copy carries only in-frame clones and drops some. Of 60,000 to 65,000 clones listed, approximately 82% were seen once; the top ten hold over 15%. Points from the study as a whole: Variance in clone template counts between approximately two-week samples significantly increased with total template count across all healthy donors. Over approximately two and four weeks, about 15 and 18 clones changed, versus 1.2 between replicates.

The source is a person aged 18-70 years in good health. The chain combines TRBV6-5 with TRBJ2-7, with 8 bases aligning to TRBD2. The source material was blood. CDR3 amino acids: CASSYREGYEQYF. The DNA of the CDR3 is TGTGCCAGCAGTTACCGGGAGGGCTACGAGCAGTACTTC.